These 22 T cell receptor beta chains share one sample of origin, sequenced in a study of tumor-infiltrating lymphocytes in primary liver carcinoma. Making TCR beta cDNA involved approximately 520 ng total RNA and a constant-region primer. Three nested multiplex PCR rounds, a slightly modified ARM-PCR method, built the TCR beta libraries. TRBV1-TRBV30 forward and Cbeta reverse primers drove the first two roughly 10-cycle rounds. TCRdb fed the multiplex PCR reads into MiXCR, producing one record per CDR3 protein. The sample has 85,000 to 100,000 distinct CDR3 sequences, around 68% seen once. Total RNA and DNA came together from around 20-30 mg of bulk tissue without cell sorting. Sequenced sample: tumor-adjacent normal liver tissue. The origin of the receptors is a man between 35 and 55 years old with primary liver carcinoma and hepatitis B virus infection.

With regard to this clonotype: The CDR3 does not end in the conserved phenylalanine or tryptophan, so this is likely a read error. The chain joins TRBV5-5 to TRBJ2-7, with D maybe TRBD1 (5 bases). In germline, CDR1 is SGHKS, CDR2 YYEKEE (reference sequence). There are 13 residues in the CDR3. As DNA, the CDR3 is TGTGCCAGCAGTTTGGATATCCAGGGAGAGCAGTACCTC. Translation: CASSLDIQGEQYL.

The chain couples TRBV10-3 to TRBJ1-4; D is possibly TRBD1 (5 bases). The germline gives CDR1 ENHRY, CDR2 SYGVKD. CDR3 length: 14 amino acids. V lost 0 bases to trimming and J lost 8 bases, with 10 bases between them. Here the CDR3 reads CAISESRVNEKLFF. CDR3 DNA: TGTGCCATCAGTGAGTCCAGGGTTAACGAAAAACTGTTTTTT.

A remark on this clonotype: At one boundary the junction diverges from the germline segment, which might be a read error. The rearrangement joins TRBV6-5 to TRBJ1-6; 9 bases are shared with TRBD1. Germline CDR1 MNHEY, CDR2 SVGAGI. CDR3 size: 14 residues. The CDR3 nucleotides read TGTGCCAGTAGTAGGACAGGGGAAAATTCAGCCCTCCACTTT. Its protein product is CASSRTGENSALHF.

Turning to this clonotype: Relative to the germline gene, one junction end is altered; a read error may explain this. The chain has TRBV4-1 and TRBJ1-5; D possibly corresponds to TRBD1 (6 bases). Germline-derived CDR1 and CDR2 are MGHRA and YSYEKL. The CDR3 spans 15 residues. CDR3 in DNA: TGCGCCAGCAGCCCCGGGGGCCGAAGCAATCAGCCCCGGCATTTT. Its translation is CASSPGGRSNQPRHF.

A word on this clonotype: A junction boundary mismatches the germline segment, possibly from a read error. The chain links TRBV6-5 to TRBJ2-1; D might be TRBD2 (6 bases). The CDR3 is made up of 17 amino acids. Germline-derived CDR1 and CDR2 are MNHEY and SVGAGI. The CDR3 region has the DNA TGTGCCAGCTGTTACTCTCGGGGAGGCGGCTCCTACAATGAGCAGTTGTTC. It codes for CASCYSRGGGSYNEQLF.

This sequence joins TRBV28 and TRBJ2-1; D might be TRBD2 (7 bases). The ends were cut back, 7 bases at V and 14 bases at J, with 24 bases in the middle. The germline V gene has CDR1 MDHEN and CDR2 SYDVKM. The CDR3 totals 14 residues. As DNA, the CDR3 is TGTGCCAGCACCATGGGGGGCTCGGCGCGGGAGAAGTTCTTC. Residues: CASTMGGSAREKFF.

This clonotype was counted a few times. A clone one base away is much larger, so this may be a read error. The V gene is TRBV29-1, the J gene TRBJ2-2; no reliable D call. The CDR3 covers 12 residues. CDR1 and CDR2 (germline): SQVTM, ANQGSEA. V gave up 5 bases and J gave up 6 bases, with 10 bases separating them. This CDR3 is CSVRESSGELFF. The CDR3 coding sequence is TGCAGCGTTCGCGAGTCTTCCGGGGAGCTGTTTTTT.

Worth noting for this clonotype: A much larger clone differs by one base, so this may be a read error. The chain links TRBV6-5 to TRBJ2-3, with 8 bases matching TRBD2. The trim removed 3 bases at V and 8 bases at J, leaving 10 bases unmatched. Looked up from germline, CDR1 is MNHEY and CDR2 is SVGAGI. The CDR3 contains 15 residues. CDR3 region: CASSYGAGEDGTQYF. As DNA, the CDR3 is TGTGCCAGCAGTTATGGAGCGGGAGAGGATGGTACGCAGTATTTT.

Turning to this clonotype: This could be a read error, since a much larger clone is one nucleotide away. The chain combines TRBV5-1 with TRBJ2-1; 11 nucleotides match TRBD2. The germline CDR1 and CDR2 sequences are SGHRS and YFSETQ. The CDR3 length is 13 residues. The CDR3 reads CTSGASGRNEQFF. CDR3 nucleotides: TGCACCAGCGGCGCTAGCGGGAGGAATGAGCAGTTCTTC.

Comments on this clonotype: A much larger clone lies a single base off, so this may be a read error. The chain links TRBV4-2 to TRBJ1-1; tentative D call: TRBD1 (5 bases). The CDR3 covers 17 residues. Germline CDR1 reads LGHNA; CDR2 reads YNFKEQ. DNA of the CDR3: TGTGCCAGCAGCCAAGATCACGGCAGGGCATTGAACACTGGAGCTTTCTTT. Encoded protein: CASSQDHGRALNTGAFF.

The chain recombines TRBV29-1 with TRBJ1-1; the D is unclear. This CDR3 is 14 amino acids long. V was trimmed by 4 bases and J by 0 bases, leaving 12 bases between them. Germline V lookup: CDR1 SQVTM, CDR2 ANQGSEA. The CDR3, as DNA: TGCAGCGTTGTGGCAGGCTACATGAACACTGAAGCTTTCTTT. Protein sequence: CSVVAGYMNTEAFF.

The chain employs TRBV7-9 and TRBJ2-7; TRBD1 aligns across 7 bases. The V gene end was trimmed by 5 bases and the J gene end by 3 bases; junction bases not matched to a gene: 10. The CDR3 spans 15 residues. The germline CDR1 and CDR2 sequences are SEHNR and FQNEAQ (reference sequence). The chain's CDR3 is CASSVGGRHDYEQYF. The CDR3 bases are TGTGCCAGCAGCGTAGGGGGCAGACATGACTACGAGCAGTACTTC.

With regard to this clonotype: One base away lies a much larger clone, so this may be a sequencing read error. This chain uses TRBV12-3 or TRBV12-4 with TRBJ1-5; maybe TRBD1 (6 bases). The length of the CDR3 is 15 residues. V was clipped by 7 bases and J by 6 bases, with 19 bases between them. CDR3 region: CASTLDRTRGQPQHF. The CDR3 DNA sequence: TGTGCCAGCACTCTAGACAGGACAAGGGGTCAGCCCCAGCATTTT.

Notes on this clonotype: One junction end does not reproduce the germline sequence, and a read error may be involved. The chain is built from TRBV7-8 and TRBJ2-4; 11 bases fit TRBD1. The CDR3 totals 14 residues. Per the germline V gene, CDR1 is SGHVS and CDR2 is FQNEAQ. Here the CDR3 reads CVSSFGQGADIQYF. As DNA, the CDR3 is TGTGTCAGCAGCTTTGGACAGGGGGCGGACATTCAGTACTTC.

This clonotype was seen a handful of times. This may come from a read error, since a much larger clone is one base off. This CDR3 is missing its conserved last phenylalanine or tryptophan, likely due to a read error. The V call is TRBV12-3 or TRBV12-4, the J call TRBJ1-6; a weak D match, TRBD1 (6 bases). The ends were cut back, 7 bases at V and 10 bases at J, with 14 bases in the middle. The CDR3 extends over 13 amino acids. The CDR3 bases are TGTGCCAGCACCCTCAACAGGGTCTCACCCCTCCACTCT. This encodes CASTLNRVSPLHS.

In regard to this clonotype: Compared with germline, one end of the junction differs, possibly owing to a read error. The chain couples TRBV6-5 to TRBJ1-2, with D uncertain. The CDR3 loop spans 15 amino acids. Germline V gene data show CDR1 as MNHEY and CDR2 as SVGAGI. The chain's CDR3 is CAGSTLEGIDYGYTF. The CDR3 bases are TGCGCCGGCAGTACGTTGGAAGGAATCGACTATGGCTACACCTTC.

For this clonotype: One junction end does not reproduce the germline sequence, and a read error may be involved. The chain has TRBV6-5 and TRBJ2-1; 16 bases are a match to TRBD2. This CDR3 has 18 residues. Per germline, CDR1 MNHEY and CDR2 SVGAGI. The DNA for the CDR3 is TGTGACAGTCCGTGGGACAGGGGGACTAGCGGGAGGGCGCATGAGCTGTTCTTC. Its translation: CDSPWDRGTSGRAHELFF.

On this clonotype: One end of the junction varies from germline; a read error may be responsible. The chain combines TRBV6-5 with TRBJ1-1; D ambiguous. CDR3 length: 13 residues. CDR1 and CDR2 from the germline V gene are MNHEY and SVGAGI. This chain's CDR3 is CASSPGSFTGAFF. The CDR3 DNA is TGTGCCAGCAGTCCTGGATCGTTCACTGGAGCTTTCTTT.

Worth noting for this clonotype: Compared with germline, one end of the junction differs, possibly owing to a read error. The chain combines TRBV11-2 with TRBJ2-7, with a possible D match to TRBD2 (6 bases). This CDR3 is built from 15 residues. Germline lookup yields CDR1 SGHAT and CDR2 FQNNGV. The CDR3 reads CVSSSWGPTSYEQYF. The CDR3, as DNA: TGTGTCAGCAGCTCGTGGGGACCCACTAGCTACGAGCAGTATTTC.

For this clonotype: A read error may produce the germline difference seen at one junction end. The rearrangement joins TRBV10-2 to TRBJ2-3; 13 bases align to TRBD2. The CDR3 length is 17 residues. Per the germline V gene, CDR1 is WSHSY and CDR2 is SAAADI. Written as DNA, the CDR3 is TGCGCTAGCAGTGAATGGACTAGCGGGAGAGGGGCGGATACGCAGTTTTTT. The encoded protein is CASSEWTSGRGADTQFF.

This CDR3 is CSVTHGPDRPQHF. The CDR3 bases are TGCAGCGTTACACATGGGCCGGATCGGCCCCAGCATTTT. The chain uses TRBV29-1 and TRBJ1-5; D is uncertain. The V end was cut by 5 bases, the J end by 9 bases, with 17 bases between. Germline V gives CDR1 SQVTM, CDR2 ANQGSEA. The CDR3 contains 13 residues.

On this clonotype itself: One junction end does not reproduce the germline sequence, and a read error may be involved. The chain is built from TRBV12-3 or TRBV12-4 and TRBJ1-1; no clear D gene. The CDR3 sequence is 13 residues long. CDR3 sequence (DNA): TGTGCTAGCAGCCCGGACTGGAACACTGAAGCTTTCTTT. Its protein product is CASSPDWNTEAFF.